This TCR beta chain was obtained from a study of response to subunit inactivated influenza vaccine (dated by TCRdb to about 2018). For context, the study as a whole: The study used deep quantitative T cell receptor repertoire profiling to track responses to a trivalent subunit inactivated influenza vaccine.

Only a few counts were recorded for this clonotype. This clone's antigen is unknown. Within one base of it there is no much larger clone, and no base qualities were kept. Receptor libraries were prepared by RT-PCR. Instrument on record: Illumina HiSeq 2500. TCRdb itself trimmed the public reads at Q25 with fastp, ran MiXCR and retained productive beta chains. Merged by CDR3 protein, the rows form single entries marked with the most common genes and DNA. Recorded for this sample are 600,000 to 700,000 distinct CDR3 sequences; around 13% of them occurred a single time. About 7.6% of the sample is held by the ten biggest clonotypes. Study-level results and caveats: According to the authors, only a limited number of new T cells may be recruited by each seasonal influenza vaccination.

V is clipped by 5 bases and J by 4 bases, and the sequence between their germline boundaries is 17 bases long. Taken from the germline V gene, the CDR1 and CDR2 loops are SGHAT and FQNNGV. From the cysteine through the phenylalanine, the CDR3 covers 15 amino acids. The DNA shown is the 45-base CDR3, in frame from base 1. This specimen consisted of PBMCs from blood, obtained 14 to 15 days before vaccination. The receptor's source is a man between 45 and 60 years old who received an inactivated influenza vaccine. Donor details come from another sample of the same person, matched by shared clones. Recombination linked TRBV11-2 to TRBJ2-5; the D gene remains uncertain. CDR3 region: CASSHEDLAAETQYF. The DNA sequence reads TGTGCCAGCAGCCACGAGGACCTCGCCGCAGAGACCCAGTACTTC.